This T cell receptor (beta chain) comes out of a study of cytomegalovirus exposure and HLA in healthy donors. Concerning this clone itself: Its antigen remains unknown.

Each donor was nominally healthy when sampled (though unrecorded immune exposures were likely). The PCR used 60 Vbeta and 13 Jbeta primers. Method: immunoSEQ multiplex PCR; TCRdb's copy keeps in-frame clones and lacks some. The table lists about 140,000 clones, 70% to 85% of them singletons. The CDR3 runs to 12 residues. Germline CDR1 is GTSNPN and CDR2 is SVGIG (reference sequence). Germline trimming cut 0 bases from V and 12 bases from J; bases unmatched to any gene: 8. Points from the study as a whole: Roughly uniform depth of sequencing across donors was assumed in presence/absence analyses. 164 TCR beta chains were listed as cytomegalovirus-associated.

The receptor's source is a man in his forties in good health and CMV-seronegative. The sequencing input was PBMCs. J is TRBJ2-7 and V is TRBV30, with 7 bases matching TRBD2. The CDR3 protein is CAWSVAPAGVYF. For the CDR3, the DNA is TGTGCCTGGAGTGTGGCCCCTGCGGGGGTGTACTTC.